This T cell receptor (beta chain) emerged from a study of blood T cell repertoires in COVID-19. About the study: COVID-19 samples from acute and convalescent phases originated in the United States, Italy and Spain. The analysed material was cDNA or gDNA that came from T cells, B-cell-depleted T cells, or PBMCs.

The V and J ends lost 1 base and 0 bases respectively, with 5 bases between them. CDR1 is SGHTA, CDR2 FQGNSA, per germline. CDR3 length: 14 residues. As originally analysed: Reference gene primer amplification in the assay estimated nucleated cell counts. TCRdb keeps only in-frame clones here, not all; method: immunoSEQ multiplex PCR. V, J and clone size are those of that table, while D and trimming were read from the DNA. The table includes under 300,000 clones, 85% to 90% detected once. The receptor's source is a young man with active or convalescent COVID-19. This sequence joins TRBV7-2 and TRBJ2-3; no reliable D call. Sequenced input: peripheral blood. Written as DNA, the CDR3 is TGTGCCAGCAGCTTAGTGGCCAGCACAGATACGCAGTATTTT. It yields the protein CASSLVASTDTQYF.